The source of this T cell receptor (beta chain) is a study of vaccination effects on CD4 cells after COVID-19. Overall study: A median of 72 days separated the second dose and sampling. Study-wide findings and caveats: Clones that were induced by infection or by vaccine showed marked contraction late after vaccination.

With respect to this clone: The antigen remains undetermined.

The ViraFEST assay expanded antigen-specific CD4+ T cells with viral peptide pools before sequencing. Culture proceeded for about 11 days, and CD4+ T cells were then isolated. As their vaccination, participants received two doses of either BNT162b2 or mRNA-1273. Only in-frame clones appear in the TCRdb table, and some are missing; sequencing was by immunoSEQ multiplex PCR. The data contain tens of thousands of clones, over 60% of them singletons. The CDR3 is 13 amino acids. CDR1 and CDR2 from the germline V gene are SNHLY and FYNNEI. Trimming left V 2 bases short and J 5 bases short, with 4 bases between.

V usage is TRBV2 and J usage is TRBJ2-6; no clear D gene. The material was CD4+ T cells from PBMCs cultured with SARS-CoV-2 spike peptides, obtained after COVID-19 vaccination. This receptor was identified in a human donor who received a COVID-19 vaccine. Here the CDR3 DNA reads TGTGCCAGCAGTGAACTTCGGGCCAACGTCCTGACTTTC. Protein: CASSELRANVLTF.